A selection of T cell receptor beta chains follows, all from one sample in a study of shared clonotypes between healthy human individuals. TCRdb's copy holds only in-frame clones and misses some; the assay was immunoSEQ multiplex PCR. The sample holds approximately 1,500,000 clones, over 95% seen once. The sample comprised naive CD4+ T cells sorted from blood. The origin of the receptors is a man younger than 45 in good health. Both conserved end residues are part of each CDR3. D genes are given only for firm matches. Clone size, where shown, is once, few, many, or a class for clones that have expanded.

>TRBV6-1|-|-|TRBJ1-1
CASQGFTEAFF
TGTGCCAGTCAGGGTTTCACTGAAGCTTTCTTT
>TRBV18|-|-|TRBJ2-5
CASSPPGRGLETQYF
TGTGCCAGCTCACCACCGGGCAGGGGTTTGGAGACCCAGTACTTC
>TRBV6-5|-|TRBD1|TRBJ1-5
CASSFTGQEKPQHF
TGTGCCAGCAGTTTCACCGGACAGGAAAAGCCCCAGCATTTT
>TRBV19|-|-|TRBJ1-5
CASNSPRSGGESHQPQHF
TGTGCCAGTAATTCCCCTAGGAGTGGGGGGGAAAGCCATCAGCCCCAGCATTTT
>TRBV9|-|-|TRBJ2-1
CASSVGGLVSYNEQFF
TGTGCCAGCAGCGTAGGCGGGCTGGTCTCCTACAATGAGCAGTTCTTC
>TRBV19|-|TRBD1|TRBJ2-7
CASSRDRKTTYEQYF
TGTGCCAGTAGTAGGGACAGAAAGACAACCTACGAGCAGTACTTC
>TRBV6-5|-|-|TRBJ1-1
CASSYTDKNTEAFF
TGTGCCAGCAGTTATACAGACAAGAACACTGAAGCTTTCTTT
>TRBV2|-|-|TRBJ2-7
CASTRTAGYEQYF
TGTGCCAGCACAAGGACCGCCGGCTACGAGCAGTACTTC
>TRBV7-9|-|-|TRBJ2-1
CASSRGAGGGYDEQFF
TGTGCCAGCAGCCGCGGAGCGGGTGGGGGCTATGATGAGCAGTTCTTC
>TRBV4-1|-|-|TRBJ2-5
CASSQVLGETQYF
TGCGCCAGCAGCCAAGTATTGGGGGAGACCCAGTACTTC
>TRBV28|-|-|TRBJ2-3
CASRHRPLAVDTQYF
TGTGCCAGCAGACATCGCCCCTTAGCCGTAGATACGCAGTATTTT
>TRBV19|-|-|TRBJ1-5
CASSLRTNQPQHF
TGTGCCAGTAGTTTAAGGACAAATCAGCCCCAGCATTTT
>TRBV25-1|-|TRBD1|TRBJ1-1
CASSLRGTGEFTEAFF
TGTGCCAGCAGTCTCCGAGGGACAGGGGAGTTCACTGAAGCTTTCTTT
>TRBV7-9|-|-|TRBJ1-5
CASSLGGVEPQHF
TGTGCCAGCAGCTTAGGAGGGGTGGAGCCCCAGCATTTT
>TRBV21-1|-|-|TRBJ1-4
CASSRVPQGREKLFF
TGTGCCAGCAGCAGAGTGCCCCAGGGACGTGAAAAACTGTTTTTT
>TRBV23-1|-|-|TRBJ2-3
CASSRAIAQYF
TGCGCCAGCAGTCGAGCGATTGCGCAGTATTTT
>TRBV18|-|TRBD1|TRBJ1-4
CASSSLGQGATNEKLFF
TGTGCCAGCTCCTCACTCGGACAGGGGGCCACTAATGAAAAACTGTTTTTT
>TRBV5-1|-|TRBD2|TRBJ2-3
CASSLVAGVGTDTQYF
TGCGCCAGCAGCTTGGTGGCGGGAGTAGGTACAGATACGCAGTATTTT
>TRBV5-1|-|TRBD1|TRBJ2-2
CASSPDRARTGELFF
TGCGCCAGCAGCCCCGACAGGGCGAGGACCGGGGAGCTGTTTTTT
>TRBV25-1|-|-|TRBJ2-7
CASRATGRHEQYF
TGTGCCAGCAGGGCCACAGGTAGACACGAGCAGTACTTC
>TRBV6-1|-|-|TRBJ1-3
CASSSSRSGTLYF
TGTGCCAGCTCGTCTAGTAGGTCCGGGACATTGTATTTT
>TRBV6-6|-|-|TRBJ2-1
CASGTYRGFNEQFF
TGTGCCAGCGGGACTTACAGGGGCTTCAATGAGCAGTTCTTC
>TRBV11-2|-|-|TRBJ2-1
CASSSYLRDNEQFF
TGTGCCAGCAGCTCCTACCTCAGGGACAATGAGCAGTTCTTC
>TRBV21-1|-|-|TRBJ2-1
CASSNGDLREGSLSYNEQFF
TGTGCCAGCAGCAACGGCGATTTGCGGGAGGGCTCACTCTCCTACAATGAGCAGTTCTTC
>TRBV7-2|-|-|TRBJ2-3
CASSLVLYTDTQYF
TGTGCCAGCAGCTTAGTCTTGTACACAGATACGCAGTATTTT
>TRBV5-1|-|-|TRBJ2-1
CASNGQVPYNEQFF
TGCGCCAGCAACGGGCAGGTACCCTACAATGAGCAGTTCTTC
>TRBV5-1|once|-|TRBJ2-2
CASSLKGPGELFF
TGCGCCAGCAGCTTGAAGGGCCCCGGGGAGCTGTTTTTT
>TRBV5-1|-|TRBD2|TRBJ2-1
CASSLTSGRASSYNEQFF
TGCGCCAGCAGCTTGACTAGCGGGAGGGCCAGCTCCTACAATGAGCAGTTCTTC
>TRBV27|-|TRBD2|TRBJ2-7
CATRGGASGRWDEQYF
TGTGCCACCAGGGGAGGGGCTAGCGGGAGGTGGGACGAGCAGTACTTC
>TRBV18|-|-|TRBJ1-2
CASSPGGFYGYTF
TGTGCCAGCTCACCAGGCGGGTTCTATGGCTACACCTTC
>TRBV18|-|TRBD2|TRBJ2-2
CASEGLAGTGELFF
TGTGCCAGCGAGGGACTAGCCGGCACCGGGGAGCTGTTTTTT
>TRBV9|-|TRBD2|TRBJ2-1
CASSVGVGAGGTYNEQFF
TGTGCCAGCAGCGTAGGGGTTGGAGCGGGAGGGACCTACAATGAGCAGTTCTTC
>TRBV6-1|-|-|TRBJ2-7
CASSEWRGASLTYEQYF
TGTGCCAGCAGTGAATGGAGGGGGGCCTCCTTAACCTACGAGCAGTACTTC
>TRBV10-1|-|-|TRBJ1-2
CASSNSATGYGYTF
TGCGCCAGCAGTAACTCCGCGACCGGGTATGGCTACACCTTC
>TRBV7-9|once|TRBD2|TRBJ2-1
CASGPGLAGVSHEQFF
TGTGCCAGCGGACCGGGACTAGCGGGAGTTTCGCATGAGCAGTTCTTC
>TRBV29-1|-|-|TRBJ2-7
CSVEFTGSTYEQYF
TGCAGCGTTGAATTCACCGGATCAACCTACGAGCAGTACTTC
>TRBV7-8|-|TRBD1|TRBJ2-1
CASSLFPGGNEQFF
TGTGCCAGCAGCTTATTTCCAGGGGGCAATGAGCAGTTCTTC
>TRBV5-1|-|-|TRBJ2-5
CASSLGDRKETQYF
TGCGCCAGCAGCTTGGGCGACAGAAAAGAGACCCAGTACTTC
>TRBV15|-|-|TRBJ2-1
CATSTRDWYNEQFF
TGTGCCACCAGCACCCGGGACTGGTACAATGAGCAGTTCTTC
>TRBV18|once|-|TRBJ2-1
CASSTLQGSSYNEQFF
TGTGCCAGCTCAACTCTCCAAGGGAGCTCCTACAATGAGCAGTTCTTC
>TRBV7-2|-|-|TRBJ1-1
CASSLVGGLNTEAFF
TGTGCCAGCAGCTTAGTAGGTGGATTGAACACTGAAGCTTTCTTT
>TRBV5-6|once|-|TRBJ1-1
CASSLDLGRGTEAFF
TGTGCCAGCAGCTTGGATCTGGGCCGGGGAACTGAAGCTTTCTTT
>TRBV19|-|TRBD1|TRBJ2-1
CASSTRTGPYNEQFF
TGTGCCAGTAGTACAAGGACAGGACCCTACAATGAGCAGTTCTTC
>TRBV6-1|few|TRBD1|TRBJ1-4
CASSPRTGQVLLFF
TGTGCCAGCAGTCCACGGACAGGGCAGGTTTTGCTGTTTTTT
>TRBV5-1|-|TRBD2|TRBJ2-1
CASSLEGTSGFNEQFF
TGCGCCAGCAGCTTGGAGGGGACTAGCGGGTTCAATGAGCAGTTCTTC
>TRBV25-1|-|TRBD2|TRBJ2-2
CASSSGTRMTGELFF
TGTGCCAGCAGTTCCGGGACTAGGATGACCGGGGAGCTGTTTTTT
>TRBV28|-|-|TRBJ2-1
CASSFGFGQFF
TGTGCCAGCAGTTTTGGGTTCGGGCAGTTCTTC
>TRBV6-5|-|-|TRBJ2-1
CASSPTLSLGEQFF
TGTGCCAGCAGTCCCACCCTGAGTCTCGGAGAGCAGTTCTTC
>TRBV6-6|-|-|TRBJ2-7
CATRGGDYYEQYF
TGTGCCACCAGGGGGGGGGACTACTACGAGCAGTACTTC
>TRBV5-4|once|TRBD2|TRBJ2-4
CASSLGVAGVGNIQYF
TGTGCCAGCAGCTTGGGTGTAGCGGGAGTGGGAAACATTCAGTACTTC
>TRBV2|-|-|TRBJ1-1
CASSRQDTEAFF
TGTGCCAGCAGTAGACAGGACACTGAAGCTTTCTTT